This T cell receptor (beta chain) was retrieved from a study of blood T cells in healthy people across ages. The CDR3 is 15 amino acids. V shed 3 bases and J 5 bases; nucleotides not matched to a gene: 8. The germline gives CDR1 SGHVS, CDR2 FQNEAQ. A second PCR of about 7 to 12 cycles used a sample-barcoded 5' primer and a J-beta primer mix. TCRdb ran MiXCR on the 5' RACE reads and lists one entry per CDR3 protein. The data hold some 860,000 distinct CDR3 sequences, with just over 55% observed a single time. The receptor's source is a man aged 40-50 years in good health. Sample: blood. The chain uses TRBV7-8 and TRBJ2-3; 7 nucleotides match TRBD2. CDR3 residues: CASSFSGTNLDTQYF. CDR3 DNA sequence: TGTGCCAGCAGCTTCTCCGGGACTAACTTAGATACGCAGTATTTT.